The clone carrying this TCR beta chain was seen repeatedly, ten times or more. The antigen is not known. Exclusion followed for patients with uncontrolled infection, other autoimmune disease, pregnancy or lactation. Diagnostic decisions used clinical symptoms, serum thyroxine and TRAb, thyroid ultrasound and orbital computed tomography. The CDR3 consists of 14 residues. V was shortened by 6 bases and J by 3 bases, with 14 bases between the two germline ends. CDR1 is SNHLY, CDR2 FYNNEI, per germline. The TCR beta CDR3 regions underwent amplification using RNA transcripts as the source. Primed by the HTBI set, a first-round RT-PCR was run on the TCR CDR3. In TCRdb, the multiplex PCR reads were re-called with MiXCR into one record per CDR3 protein. The sample yields 500,000 to 650,000 distinct CDR3 sequences, roughly 21% seen once. The data were taken from a study of T cells in Graves' hyperthyroidism and ophthalmopathy. Whole-study findings and limits: Most clonotypes expanded in the thyroid (above 0.001) were also present in blood. By a 13 V-J model, ophthalmopathy was set apart from stable hyperthyroidism.

The sample comprised blood. The chain employs TRBV2 and TRBJ2-5; TRBD1 might be the D (6 bases). The receptor comes from a man aged 35 to 55 with Graves' ophthalmopathy. The CDR3 bases are TGTGCCAGCAGAGACAGGTTTGGGGAAGAGACCCAGTACTTC. Its translation: CASRDRFGEETQYF.